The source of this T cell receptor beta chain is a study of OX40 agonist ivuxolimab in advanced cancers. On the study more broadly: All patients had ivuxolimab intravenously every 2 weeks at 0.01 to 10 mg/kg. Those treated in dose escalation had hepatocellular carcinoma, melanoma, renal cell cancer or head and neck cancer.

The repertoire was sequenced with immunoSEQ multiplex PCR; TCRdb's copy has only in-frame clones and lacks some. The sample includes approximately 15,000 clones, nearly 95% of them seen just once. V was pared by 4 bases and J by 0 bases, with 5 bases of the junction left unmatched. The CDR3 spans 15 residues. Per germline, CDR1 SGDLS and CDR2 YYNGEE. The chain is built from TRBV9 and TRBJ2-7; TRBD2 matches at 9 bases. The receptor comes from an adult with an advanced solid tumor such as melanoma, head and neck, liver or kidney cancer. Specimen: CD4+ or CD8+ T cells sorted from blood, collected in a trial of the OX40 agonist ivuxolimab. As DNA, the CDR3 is TGTGCCAGCAGCCTTAGCGGGAGTAGCTCCTACGAGCAGTACTTC. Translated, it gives CASSLSGSSSYEQYF.